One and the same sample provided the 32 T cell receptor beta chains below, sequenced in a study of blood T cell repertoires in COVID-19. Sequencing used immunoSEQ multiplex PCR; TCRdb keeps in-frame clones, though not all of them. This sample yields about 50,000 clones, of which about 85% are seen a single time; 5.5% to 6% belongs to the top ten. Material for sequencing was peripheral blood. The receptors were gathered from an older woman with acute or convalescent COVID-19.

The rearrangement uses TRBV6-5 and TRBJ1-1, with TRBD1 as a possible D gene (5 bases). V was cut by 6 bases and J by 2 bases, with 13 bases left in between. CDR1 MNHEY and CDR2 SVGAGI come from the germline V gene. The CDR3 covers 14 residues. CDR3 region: CASRWRGPNTEAFF. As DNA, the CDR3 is TGTGCCAGCAGATGGAGGGGACCTAACACTGAAGCTTTCTTT.

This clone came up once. The CDR3 bases are TGCAGTGCTAGTGTTGACAGAACCAACACCGGGGAGCTGTTTTTT. This codes for CSASVDRTNTGELFF. The rearrangement links TRBV20-1 to TRBJ2-2; a possible D gene is TRBD1 (5 bases). Per the germline V gene, CDR1 is DFQATT and CDR2 is SNEGSKA (reference sequence). This CDR3 is 15 amino acids long. V dropped 3 bases and J dropped 2 bases, with 13 bases sitting between them.

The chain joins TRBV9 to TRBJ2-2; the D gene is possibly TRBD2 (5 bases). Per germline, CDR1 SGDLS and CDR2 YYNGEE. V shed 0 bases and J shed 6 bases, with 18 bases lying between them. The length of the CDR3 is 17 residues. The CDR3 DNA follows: TGTGCCAGCAGCGTAGGTCCGGGTGGGAGTGCCCCCGGGGAGCTGTTTTTT. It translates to CASSVGPGGSAPGELFF. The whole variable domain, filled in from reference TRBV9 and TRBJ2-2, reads DSGVTQTPKHLITATGQRVTLRCSPRSGDLSVYWYQQSLDQGLQFLIQYYNGEERAKGNILERFSAQQFPDLHSELNLSSLELGDSALYFCASSVGPGGSAPGELFFGEGSRLTVL.

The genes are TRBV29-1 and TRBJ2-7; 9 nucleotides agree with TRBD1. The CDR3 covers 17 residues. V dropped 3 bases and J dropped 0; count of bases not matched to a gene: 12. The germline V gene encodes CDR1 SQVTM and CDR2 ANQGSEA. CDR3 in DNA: TGCAGCGTTGATCGGGACAGGGAATCTGAGAGCTCCTACGAGCAGTACTTC. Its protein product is CSVDRDRESESSYEQYF.

The DNA of the CDR3 is TGTGCCAGCAGCCCAAGGGAAACAGGGGCCCCGGAGACCCAGTACTTC. Translating it yields CASSPRETGAPETQYF. This chain connects TRBV21-1 to TRBJ2-5; TRBD1 reflects the table's D call only, with no check against the DNA. TRBV21-1 is assigned pseudogene status. This CDR3 is built from 16 residues.

CDR3 sequence: CSASSTRTSENDRPNEQFF. DNA of the CDR3: TGCAGTGCTAGTAGTACAAGGACTAGCGAAAATGATCGCCCCAATGAGCAGTTCTTC. The chain uses TRBV20-1 and TRBJ2-1; 9 bases align to TRBD2. The germline gives CDR1 DFQATT, CDR2 SNEGSKA (reference sequence). The CDR3 contains 19 residues. The J segment lost 6 bases and the V segment lost 3 bases, leaving 21 bases of the junction unmatched.

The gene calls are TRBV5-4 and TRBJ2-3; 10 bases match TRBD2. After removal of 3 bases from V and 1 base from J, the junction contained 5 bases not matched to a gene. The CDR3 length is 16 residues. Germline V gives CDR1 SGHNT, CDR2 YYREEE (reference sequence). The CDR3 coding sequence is TGTGCCAGCAGCTCGATAGGACTAGCGGGCACAGATACGCAGTATTTT. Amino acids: CASSSIGLAGTDTQYF.

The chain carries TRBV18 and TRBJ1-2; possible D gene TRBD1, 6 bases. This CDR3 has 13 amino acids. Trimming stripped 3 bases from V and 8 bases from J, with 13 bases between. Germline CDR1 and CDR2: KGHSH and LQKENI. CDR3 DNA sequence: TGTGCCAGCTCACCTGGCGGGGGCGCCGGCTACACCTTC. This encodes CASSPGGGAGYTF.

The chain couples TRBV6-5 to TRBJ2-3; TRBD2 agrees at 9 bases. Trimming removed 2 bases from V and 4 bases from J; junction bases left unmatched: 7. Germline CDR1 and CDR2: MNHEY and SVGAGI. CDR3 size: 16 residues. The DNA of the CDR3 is TGTGCCAGCAGTTACACAGCGGGAGGTTCCCCAGATACGCAGTATTTT. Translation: CASSYTAGGSPDTQYF.

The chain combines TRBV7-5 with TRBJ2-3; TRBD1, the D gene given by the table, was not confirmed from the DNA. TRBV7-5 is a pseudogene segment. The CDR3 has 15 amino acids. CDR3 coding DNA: TGTGCCAGAAGCCCCTTACAGGGCTGCACAGATACGCAGTATTTT. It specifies CARSPLQGCTDTQYF.

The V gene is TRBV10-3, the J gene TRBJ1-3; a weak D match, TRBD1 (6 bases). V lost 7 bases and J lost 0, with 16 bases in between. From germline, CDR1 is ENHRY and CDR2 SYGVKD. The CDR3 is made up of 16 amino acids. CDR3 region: CAINSRQGISGNTIYF. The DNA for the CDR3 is TGTGCCATCAATTCTCGTCAGGGGATCTCTGGAAACACCATATATTTT.

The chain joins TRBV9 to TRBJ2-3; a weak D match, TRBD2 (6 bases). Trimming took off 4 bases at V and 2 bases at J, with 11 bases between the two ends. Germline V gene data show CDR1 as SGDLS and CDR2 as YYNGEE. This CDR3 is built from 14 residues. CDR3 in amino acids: CASSIRGSTDTQYF. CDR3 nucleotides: TGTGCCAGCAGCATCCGGGGGTCCACAGATACGCAGTATTTT.

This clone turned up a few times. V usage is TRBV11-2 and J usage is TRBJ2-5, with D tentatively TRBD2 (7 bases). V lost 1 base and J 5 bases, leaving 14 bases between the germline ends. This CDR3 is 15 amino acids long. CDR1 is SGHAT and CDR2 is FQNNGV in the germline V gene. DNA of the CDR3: TGTGCCAGCAGCTTAGTTCGGGGGGCGCGGGAGACCCAGTACTTC. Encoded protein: CASSLVRGARETQYF.

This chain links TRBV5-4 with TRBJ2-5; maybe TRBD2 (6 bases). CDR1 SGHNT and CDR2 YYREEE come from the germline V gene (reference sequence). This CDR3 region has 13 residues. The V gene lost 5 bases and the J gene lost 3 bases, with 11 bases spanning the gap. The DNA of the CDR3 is TGTGCCAGCAGGGGGACTTACGAAGAGACCCAGTACTTC. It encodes CASRGTYEETQYF.

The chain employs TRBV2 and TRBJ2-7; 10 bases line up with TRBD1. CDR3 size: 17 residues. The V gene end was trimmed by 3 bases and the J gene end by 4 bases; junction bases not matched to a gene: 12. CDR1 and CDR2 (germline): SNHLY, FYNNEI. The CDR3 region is CASSDADSGQGEYEQYF. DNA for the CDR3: TGTGCCAGCAGTGATGCTGACTCCGGACAGGGGGAATACGAGCAGTACTTC.

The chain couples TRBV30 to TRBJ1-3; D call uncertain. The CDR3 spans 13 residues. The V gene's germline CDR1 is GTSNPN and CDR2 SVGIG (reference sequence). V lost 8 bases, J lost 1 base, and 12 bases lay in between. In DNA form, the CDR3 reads TGTGCCGCGTCAAGAGGATCTGGAAACACCATATATTTT. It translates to CAASRGSGNTIYF.

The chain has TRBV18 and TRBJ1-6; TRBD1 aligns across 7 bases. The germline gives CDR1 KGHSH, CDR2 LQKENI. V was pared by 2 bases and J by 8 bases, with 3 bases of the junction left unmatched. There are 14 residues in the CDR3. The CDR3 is CASSPWDSDSPLHF. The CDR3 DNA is TGTGCCAGCTCACCATGGGACAGTGATTCACCCCTCCACTTT.

This chain's CDR3 is CASSPKGTEAFF. CDR3 coding DNA: TGTGCCAGCAGCCCCAAGGGGACTGAAGCTTTCTTT. This chain uses TRBV7-9 with TRBJ1-1; the D gene is possibly TRBD1 (5 bases). Trimming removed 5 bases at V and 5 bases at J, with 9 bases between. CDR1 is SEHNR, CDR2 FQNEAQ, per germline (reference sequence). The CDR3 is made up of 12 amino acids.

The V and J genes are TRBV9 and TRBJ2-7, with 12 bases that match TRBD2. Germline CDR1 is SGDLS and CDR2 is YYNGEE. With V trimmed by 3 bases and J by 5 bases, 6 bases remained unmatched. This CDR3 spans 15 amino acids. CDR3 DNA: TGTGCCAGCAGCGCGTCGACTAGCGGGAGAAACGAGCAGTACTTC. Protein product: CASSASTSGRNEQYF.

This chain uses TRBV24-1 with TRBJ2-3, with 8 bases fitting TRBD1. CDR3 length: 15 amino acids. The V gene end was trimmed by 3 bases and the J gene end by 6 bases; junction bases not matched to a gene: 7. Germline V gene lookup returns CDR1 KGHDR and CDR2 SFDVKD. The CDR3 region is CATSDPGQGPDTQYF. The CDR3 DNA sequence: TGTGCCACCAGTGATCCCGGACAGGGTCCCGATACGCAGTATTTT.

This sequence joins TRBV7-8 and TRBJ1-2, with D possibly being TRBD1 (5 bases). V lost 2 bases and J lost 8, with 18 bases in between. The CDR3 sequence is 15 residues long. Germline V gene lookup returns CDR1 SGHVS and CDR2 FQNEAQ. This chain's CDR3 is CASSLNRGQGYGYTF. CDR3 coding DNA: TGTGCCAGCAGCTTAAATCGTGGGCAGGGTTACGGCTACACCTTC.

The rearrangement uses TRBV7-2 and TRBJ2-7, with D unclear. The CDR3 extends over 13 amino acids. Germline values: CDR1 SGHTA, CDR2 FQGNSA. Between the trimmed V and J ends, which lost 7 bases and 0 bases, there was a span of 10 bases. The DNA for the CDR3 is TGTGCCAGCAATAAGCCCCCCTCCTACGAGCAGTACTTC. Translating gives CASNKPPSYEQYF.

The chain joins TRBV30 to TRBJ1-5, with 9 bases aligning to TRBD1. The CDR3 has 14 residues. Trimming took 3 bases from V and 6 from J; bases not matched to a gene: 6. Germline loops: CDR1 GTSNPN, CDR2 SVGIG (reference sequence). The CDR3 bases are TGTGCCTGGAGGCGGACAGGGGTTTCTCAGCCCCAGCATTTT. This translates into CAWRRTGVSQPQHF.

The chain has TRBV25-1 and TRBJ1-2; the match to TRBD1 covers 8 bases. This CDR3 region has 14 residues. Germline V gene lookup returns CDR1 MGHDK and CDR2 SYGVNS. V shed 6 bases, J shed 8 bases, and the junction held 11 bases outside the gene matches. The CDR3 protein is CASSPPDRESGYTF. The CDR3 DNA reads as TGTGCCAGCAGCCCCCCGGACAGGGAGAGCGGCTACACCTTC.

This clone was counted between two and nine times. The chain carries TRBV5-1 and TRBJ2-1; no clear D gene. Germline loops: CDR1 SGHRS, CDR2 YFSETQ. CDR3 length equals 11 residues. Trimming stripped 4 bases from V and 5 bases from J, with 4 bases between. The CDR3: CASSLNNEQFF. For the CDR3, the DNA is TGCGCCAGCAGCCTAAACAATGAGCAGTTCTTC.

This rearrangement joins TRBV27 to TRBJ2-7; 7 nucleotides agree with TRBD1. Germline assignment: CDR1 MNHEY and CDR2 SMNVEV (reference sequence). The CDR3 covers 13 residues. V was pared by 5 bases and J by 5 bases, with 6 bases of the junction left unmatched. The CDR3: CASSDRARHEQYF. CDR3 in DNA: TGTGCCAGCAGTGACAGGGCAAGGCACGAGCAGTACTTC.

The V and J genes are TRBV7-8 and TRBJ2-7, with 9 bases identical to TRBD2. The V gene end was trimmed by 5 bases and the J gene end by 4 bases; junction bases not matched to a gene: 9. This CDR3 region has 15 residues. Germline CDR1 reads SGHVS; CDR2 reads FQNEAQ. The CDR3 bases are TGTGCCAGCAGCCCTCTGACTAGCGGCCATTACGAGCAGTACTTC. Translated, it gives CASSPLTSGHYEQYF.

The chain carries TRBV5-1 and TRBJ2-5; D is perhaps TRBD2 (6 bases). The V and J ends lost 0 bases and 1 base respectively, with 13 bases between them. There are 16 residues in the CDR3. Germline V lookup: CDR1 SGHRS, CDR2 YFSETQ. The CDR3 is CASSLGPIAAQETQYF. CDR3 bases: TGCGCCAGCAGCTTGGGGCCCATAGCGGCCCAAGAGACCCAGTACTTC.

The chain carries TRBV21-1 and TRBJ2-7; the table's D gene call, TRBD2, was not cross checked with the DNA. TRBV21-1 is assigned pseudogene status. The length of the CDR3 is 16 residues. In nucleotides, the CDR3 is TGTGCCAGCAGCAAAGACGGAGGGGGGGGCTCCTACGAGCAGTACTTC. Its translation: CASSKDGGGGSYEQYF.

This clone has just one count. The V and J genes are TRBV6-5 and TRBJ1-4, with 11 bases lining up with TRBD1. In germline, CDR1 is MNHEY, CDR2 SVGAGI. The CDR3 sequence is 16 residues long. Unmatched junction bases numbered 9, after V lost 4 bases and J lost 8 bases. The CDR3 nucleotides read TGTGCCAGCAGTTTAATTCGGACAGGGGGCCGGGAAAAACTGTTTTTT. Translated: CASSLIRTGGREKLFF.

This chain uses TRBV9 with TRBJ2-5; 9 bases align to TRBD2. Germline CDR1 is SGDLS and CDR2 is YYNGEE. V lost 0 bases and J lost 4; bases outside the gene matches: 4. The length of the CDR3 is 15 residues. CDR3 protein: CASSVGGGAGETQYF. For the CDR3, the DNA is TGTGCCAGCAGCGTAGGCGGGGGGGCGGGAGAGACCCAGTACTTC.

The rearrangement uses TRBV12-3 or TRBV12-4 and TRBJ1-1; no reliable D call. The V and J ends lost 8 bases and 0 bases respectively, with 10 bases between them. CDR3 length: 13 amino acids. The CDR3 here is CASAIAVNTEAFF. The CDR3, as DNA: TGTGCCAGCGCTATAGCCGTGAACACTGAAGCTTTCTTT.